Detailed here is one T cell receptor (beta chain). Its antigen remains unidentified. Base qualities are not provided; no much larger clone lies one nucleotide away. The data stem from a study of shared clonotypes between healthy human individuals (dated by TCRdb to about 2020). For the wider study: Two women and a few men aged 18 to 49 years were included in the cohort. Per donor, leukapheresis produced somewhere between about 0.94 and 9.5 billion PBMCs. Different laboratories and diverse techniques were used to prepare libraries and sequence TCR repertoires, to increase sequencing depth and limit assay-specific biases. Per donor, three plates each were used for CD4 naive and CD4 memory, two for CD8 naive, and one for CD8 memory. The study deeply sequenced blood TCR repertoires of roughly five healthy adults to estimate repertoire size and the extent of clonotype sharing between individuals.

For the CD8 naive samples, CD45RO-negative cells were positively selected for CCR7, yielding a CD45RA+CCR7+ population from which TemRA cells were excluded. Donors were healthy HIV-negative adults with no recently reported acute infections or vaccinations. Every donor was a Caucasian adult living in Nashville, Tennessee, USA. After blood collection by leukapheresis, PBMCs were isolated using Ficoll-Histopaque density gradient centrifugation and then cryopreserved in the vapor phase of liquid nitrogen. Purity and quantity of every magnetically sorted T cell population were checked by analytical flow cytometry. From each sorted fraction, genomic DNA was isolated and quantified by UV absorbance on a Nanodrop 2000c. Overall study results and their limits: Incomplete sequencing was indicated by rarefaction of sorted-subset datasets, despite the large sequencing depth. The small number of donors limited the genetic and exposure-history diversity represented. Only blood was sampled, and tissue TCR repertoires likely differ from those in blood. Larger estimated clonotype richness was generally found for naive subsets than for memory subsets. Across a few donors, about 5% of naive CD4, roughly 3.8% of naive CD8, about 2% of memory CD4, and approximately 0.4% of memory CD8 clonotypes were shared. Pairwise subsampling indicated that sequencing depth was expected to affect the degree of clonotype sharing among donors. Higher generation probabilities were observed for clonotypes shared by all four sorted-subset donors than for non-shared clonotypes.

The CDR3 spans 16 residues, from the cysteine through the phenylalanine. Solely the CDR3 DNA is kept, with 48 bases framed from the first base. Sequences SEHNR (CDR1) and FQNEAQ (CDR2) are obtained from the germline V gene (reference sequence). Trimming takes 3 bases from V and 2 bases from J, and the germline ends sit 15 bases apart. Using the deep immunoSEQ assay, multiplex PCR amplified TCR CDR3 regions from genomic DNA. Extracted genomic DNA from each cell subset was spread evenly across all wells of several immunoSEQ 96-well plates, with each plate serving as a replicate. For sorted subsets, 150 to 200 ng genomic DNA, equal to some 30,000 T cell genomes, was loaded into each replicate PCR. Purified libraries were measured with a Qubit 3.0 fluorometer, size-checked on a Bioanalyzer 2100, and measured again with the KAPA Library Quantification kit. Every immunoSEQ 96-well plate was sequenced on a separate single-read 150-cycle Illumina NextSeq 550 flow cell. Processing in the source paper ran as follows. The immunoSEQ output contained only junctional sequences without quality scores, so filtering could not match that applied to full-length reads. Sequences were annotated with PyIR, a Python wrapper for IgBLAST v1.9, using IMGT germline references to assign V/J genes and CDR3. Reads were filtered out if the reads had weak V/J assignments (E-value above 1e-6), no CDR3, stop codons, out-of-frame junctions, or ambiguous translated residues. V3J clonotypes were defined as sequences sharing the same inferred V gene, J gene, and CDR3 amino acid sequence. The percentage overlap between two repertoires was calculated by dividing the number of shared unique clonotypes by the size of the smaller repertoire. Richness of each repertoire was evaluated using RTK rarefaction, the Chao1 estimator, and Recon v2.1 estimates of unobserved clonotypes. Generation probabilities for all TCRbeta clonotypes obtained by the gDNA method from four donors were computed using OLGA. TCRdb took over this immuneACCESS table, retaining in-frame rearrangements with V and J assigned. Such tables are incomplete; in checked studies, under half of the missing clones stem from an unresolved V gene, and the remainder is unexplained. The DNA gave D and trimming, while V, J and clone size come from that table. The sample contains hundreds of thousands of clones, about 95% of them found a single time. More than 0.085% of the sample belongs to the ten largest clones.

The clonotype comes from a woman in her 30s in good health. The chain is encoded by TRBV7-9 joined to TRBJ2-3; tentative D gene TRBD2, with 6 bases matching. Sequenced material: naive CD8+ T cells sorted from blood. Sample cell subset or site, as interpreted from the label and publication: CD45RA+CCR7+. This receptor has the CDR3 CASSFLAGPSTDTQYF. Here is the DNA: TGTGCCAGCAGCTTCCTCGCGGGACCCTCCACAGATACGCAGTATTTT.